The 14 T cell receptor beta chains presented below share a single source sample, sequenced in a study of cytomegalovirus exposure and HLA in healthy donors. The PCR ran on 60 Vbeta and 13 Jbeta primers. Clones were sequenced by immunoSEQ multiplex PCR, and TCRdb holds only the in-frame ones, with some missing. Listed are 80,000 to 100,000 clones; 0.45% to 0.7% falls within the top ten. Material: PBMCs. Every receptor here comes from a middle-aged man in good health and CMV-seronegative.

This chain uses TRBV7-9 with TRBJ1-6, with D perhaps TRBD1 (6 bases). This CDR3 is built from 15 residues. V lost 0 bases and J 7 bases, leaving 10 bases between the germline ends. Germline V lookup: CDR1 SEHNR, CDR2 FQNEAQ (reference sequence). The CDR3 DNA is TGTGCCAGCAGCTTAGCGGGGGGGGCAAATTCACCCCTCCACTTT. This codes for CASSLAGGANSPLHF. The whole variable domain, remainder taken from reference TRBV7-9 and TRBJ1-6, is DTGVSQNPRHKITKRGQNVTFRCDPISEHNRLYWYRQTLGQGPEFLTYFQNEAQLEKSRLLSDRFSAERPKGSFSTLEIQRTEQGDSAMYLCASSLAGGANSPLHFGNGTRLTVT.

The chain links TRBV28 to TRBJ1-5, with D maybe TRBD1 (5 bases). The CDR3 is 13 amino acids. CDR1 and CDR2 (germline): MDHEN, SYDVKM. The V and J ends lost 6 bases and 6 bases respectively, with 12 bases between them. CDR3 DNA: TGTGCCAGCAGGCAGGGATGGGCTCAGCCCCAGCATTTT. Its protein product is CASRQGWAQPQHF.

The CDR3 reads CASSPRVSRLAGGQETQYF. In DNA, the CDR3 is TGTGCCAGCTCACCACGAGTGTCCAGACTAGCGGGGGGACAAGAGACCCAGTACTTC. V and J are TRBV18 and TRBJ2-5; TRBD2 agrees at 13 bases. The V gene's germline CDR1 is KGHSH and CDR2 LQKENI. V shed 1 base, J shed 2 bases, and the junction held 10 bases outside the gene matches. The CDR3 has 19 amino acids.

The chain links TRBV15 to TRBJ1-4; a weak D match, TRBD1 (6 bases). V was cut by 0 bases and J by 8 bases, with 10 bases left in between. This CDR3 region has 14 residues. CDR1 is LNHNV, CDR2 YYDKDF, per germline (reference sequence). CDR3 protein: CATSREGAPEKLFF. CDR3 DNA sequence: TGTGCCACCAGCAGAGAGGGGGCGCCAGAAAAACTGTTTTTT.

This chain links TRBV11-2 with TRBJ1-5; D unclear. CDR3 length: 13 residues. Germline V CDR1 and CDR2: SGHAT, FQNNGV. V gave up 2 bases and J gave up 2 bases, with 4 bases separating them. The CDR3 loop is CASSLTGNQPQHF. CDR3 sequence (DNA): TGTGCCAGCAGCTTAACGGGCAATCAGCCCCAGCATTTT. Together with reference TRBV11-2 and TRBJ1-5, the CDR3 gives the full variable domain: EAGVAQSPRYKIIEKRQSVAFWCNPISGHATLYWYQQILGQGPKLLIQFQNNGVVDDSQLPKDRFSAERLKGVDSTLKIQPAKLEDSAVYLCASSLTGNQPQHFGDGTRLSIL.

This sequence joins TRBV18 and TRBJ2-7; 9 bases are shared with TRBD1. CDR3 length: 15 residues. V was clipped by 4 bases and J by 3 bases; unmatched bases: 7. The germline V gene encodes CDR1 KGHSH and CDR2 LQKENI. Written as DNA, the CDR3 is TGTGCCAGCTCACGACAAGTGACAGGGGGCTACGAGCAGTACTTC. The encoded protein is CASSRQVTGGYEQYF.

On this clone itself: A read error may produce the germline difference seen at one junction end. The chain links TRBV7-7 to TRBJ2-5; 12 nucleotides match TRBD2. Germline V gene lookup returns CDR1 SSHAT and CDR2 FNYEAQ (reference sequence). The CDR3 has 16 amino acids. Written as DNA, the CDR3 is TGTGCTAGCAGCTTGGGGTCTAGCGGGGGGGAAGAGACCCAGTACTTC. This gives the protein CASSLGSSGGEETQYF.

CDR3 amino acids: CASSQTSRGGRKGYTF. CDR3 DNA sequence: TGTGCCAGCAGCCAAACCTCAAGGGGGGGTAGAAAAGGCTACACCTTC. J is TRBJ1-2 and V is TRBV14; D is possibly TRBD1 (6 bases). Germline CDR1 SGHDN, CDR2 FVKESK. Trimming cost V 2 bases and J 8 bases, with 21 bases left between them. This CDR3 is 16 amino acids long.

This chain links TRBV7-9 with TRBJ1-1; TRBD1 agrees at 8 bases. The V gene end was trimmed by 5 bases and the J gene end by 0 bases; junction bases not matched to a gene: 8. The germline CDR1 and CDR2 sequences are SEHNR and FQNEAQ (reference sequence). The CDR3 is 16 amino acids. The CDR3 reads CASSQPPQGVNTEAFF. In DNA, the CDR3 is TGTGCCAGCAGCCAACCCCCACAGGGGGTGAACACTGAAGCTTTCTTT.

The chain's CDR3 is CASSPQSPGTGANYGYTF. The DNA for the CDR3 is TGTGCCAGCAGTCCGCAATCCCCCGGGACAGGGGCTAACTATGGCTACACCTTC. V usage is TRBV28 and J usage is TRBJ1-2; 10 bases agree with TRBD1. This CDR3 contains 18 residues. V shed 5 bases, J shed 0 bases, and the junction held 12 bases outside the gene matches. Germline-derived CDR1 and CDR2 are MDHEN and SYDVKM.

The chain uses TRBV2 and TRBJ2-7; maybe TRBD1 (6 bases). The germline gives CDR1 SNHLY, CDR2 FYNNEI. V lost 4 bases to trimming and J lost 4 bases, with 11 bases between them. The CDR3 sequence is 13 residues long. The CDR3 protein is CASSGQGRYEQYF. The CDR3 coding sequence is TGTGCCAGCAGTGGTCAGGGGCGGTACGAGCAGTACTTC.

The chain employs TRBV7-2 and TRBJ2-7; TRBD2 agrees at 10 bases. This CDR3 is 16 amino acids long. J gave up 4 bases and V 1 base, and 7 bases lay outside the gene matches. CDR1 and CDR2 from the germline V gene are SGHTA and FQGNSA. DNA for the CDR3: TGTGCCAGCAGCTTAGTCCCTAGCGGGGGAAGGTACGAGCAGTACTTC. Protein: CASSLVPSGGRYEQYF.

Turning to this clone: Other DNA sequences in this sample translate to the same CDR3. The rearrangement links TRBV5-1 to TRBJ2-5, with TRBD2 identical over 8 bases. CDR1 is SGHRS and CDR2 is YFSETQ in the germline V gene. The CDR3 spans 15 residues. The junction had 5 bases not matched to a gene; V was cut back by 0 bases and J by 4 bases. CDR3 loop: CASSLVPGGAETQYF. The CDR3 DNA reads TGCGCCAGCAGCTTGGTTCCGGGAGGGGCAGAGACCCAGTACTTC.

Here the CDR3 reads CASSLKGTGVGNQPQHF. In DNA form, the CDR3 reads TGTGCCAGCAGCTTAAAAGGGACAGGGGTTGGCAATCAGCCCCAGCATTTT. V usage is TRBV7-8 and J usage is TRBJ1-5; 10 bases fit TRBD1. Germline CDR1 SGHVS, CDR2 FQNEAQ. The ends lost 2 bases at V and 2 bases at J; junction bases unmatched: 6. The CDR3 sequence is 17 residues long.